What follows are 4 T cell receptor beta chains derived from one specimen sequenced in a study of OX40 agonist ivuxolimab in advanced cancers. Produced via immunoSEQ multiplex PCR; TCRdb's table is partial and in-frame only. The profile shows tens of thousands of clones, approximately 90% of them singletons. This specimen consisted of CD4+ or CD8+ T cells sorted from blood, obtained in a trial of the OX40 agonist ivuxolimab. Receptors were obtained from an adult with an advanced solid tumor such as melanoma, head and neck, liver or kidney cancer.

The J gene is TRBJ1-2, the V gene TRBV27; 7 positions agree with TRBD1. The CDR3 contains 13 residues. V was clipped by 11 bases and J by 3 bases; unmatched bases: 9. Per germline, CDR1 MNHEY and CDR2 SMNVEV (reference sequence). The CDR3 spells CAVGDSRYYGYTF. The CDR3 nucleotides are TGTGCCGTAGGGGACAGCCGCTACTATGGCTACACCTTC.

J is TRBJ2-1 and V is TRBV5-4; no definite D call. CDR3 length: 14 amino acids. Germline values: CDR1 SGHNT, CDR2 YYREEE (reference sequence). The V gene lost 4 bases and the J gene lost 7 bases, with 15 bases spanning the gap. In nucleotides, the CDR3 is TGTGCCAGCAGCAACGAAAGGACGGGTAATGAGCAGTTCTTC. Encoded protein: CASSNERTGNEQFF. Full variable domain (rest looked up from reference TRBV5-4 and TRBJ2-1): ETGVTQSPTHLIKTRGQQVTLRCSSQSGHNTVSWYQQALGQGPQFIFQYYREEENGRGNFPPRFSGLQFPNYSSELNVNALELDDSALYLCASSNERTGNEQFFGPGTRLTVL.

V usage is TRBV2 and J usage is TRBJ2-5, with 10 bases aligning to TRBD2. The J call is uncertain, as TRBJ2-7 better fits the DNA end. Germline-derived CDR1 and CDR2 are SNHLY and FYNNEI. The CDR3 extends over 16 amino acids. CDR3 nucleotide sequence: TGTGCCAGCAGTGGCTATACTAGCGGGACTACCTACGAGCAGTACTTC. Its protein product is CASSGYTSGTTYEQYF.

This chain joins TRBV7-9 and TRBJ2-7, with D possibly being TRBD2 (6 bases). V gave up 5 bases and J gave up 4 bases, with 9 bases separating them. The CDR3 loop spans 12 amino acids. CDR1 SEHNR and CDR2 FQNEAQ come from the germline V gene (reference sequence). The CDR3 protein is CASSPGGYEQYF. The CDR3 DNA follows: TGTGCCAGCAGCCCCGGGGGTTACGAGCAGTACTTC.